Listed below are T cell receptor beta chains from one sample, sequenced in a study of blood T cell repertoires in COVID-19. TCRdb's copy holds only in-frame clones and misses some; the assay was immunoSEQ multiplex PCR. The sample lists some 270,000 clones; 90% were seen once. Sequenced input: peripheral blood. Receptor source: a woman aged 55-70 years with COVID-19, enrolled during active disease. Both conserved end residues are part of each CDR3. A D gene is named only where the DNA matches it firmly. Size values are once, few and many counts, or a class for expanded clones, and some rows have none.

J gene | V gene | D gene | clone size | CDR3 DNA | CDR3 protein
TRBJ2-7 | TRBV10-3 | TRBD2 | - | TGTGCCATCAGTGAGTCACTAGCGGGTGAAGGCCTCGAGCAGTACTTC | CAISESLAGEGLEQYF
TRBJ1-5 | TRBV15 | TRBD1 | - | TGTGCCACCAGCAAGGACAGGGGGCGAAGTCAGCCCCAGCATTTT | CATSKDRGRSQPQHF
TRBJ2-7 | TRBV9 | - | - | TGTGCCAGCAGCTATGGAGGCGACGAGCAGTACTTC | CASSYGGDEQYF
TRBJ1-3 | TRBV18 | TRBD1 | once | TGTGCCAGCTCACCACGAGGACAGGGGGCTGGAAACACCATATATTTT | CASSPRGQGAGNTIYF
TRBJ1-1 | TRBV3-1/TRBV3-2 | TRBD1 | - | TGTGCCAGCAGCCGAACAGGGGGAGCGGAAGCTTTCTTT | CASSRTGGAEAFF
TRBJ2-7 | TRBV27 | - | - | TGTGCCAGCAGTTTAAGCAGGGGTTCCTACGAGCAGTACTTC | CASSLSRGSYEQYF
TRBJ1-1 | TRBV9 | TRBD1 | - | TGTGCCAGCTCCCGACAGGGGGGCAACACTGAAGCTTTCTTT | CASSRQGGNTEAFF
TRBJ1-2 | TRBV4-3 | - | - | TGCGCCAGCAGCCCTACAGGACAGTCATATGGCTACACCTTC | CASSPTGQSYGYTF
TRBJ1-2 | TRBV30 | - | - | TGTGCCTGGGGATCAACGGGGGGCTACACCTTC | CAWGSTGGYTF
TRBJ1-2 | TRBV5-1 | - | - | TGCGCCAGCAGCTTAGACGGGAACTATGGCTACACCTTC | CASSLDGNYGYTF
TRBJ1-2 | TRBV19 | - | few | TGTGCCAGTAGCTCCACAGGTACCAACTATGGCTACACCTTC | CASSSTGTNYGYTF
TRBJ2-7 | TRBV9 | TRBD2 | - | TGTGCCAGCAGCGCAAGCCGGGTAGCGGGGAGGTACGAGCAGTACTTC | CASSASRVAGRYEQYF
TRBJ2-7 | TRBV7-8 | TRBD1 | - | TGTGCCAGCAGCTATCGGGACAGGAGGCCCTACGAGCAGTACTTC | CASSYRDRRPYEQYF
TRBJ2-1 | TRBV13 | - | - | TGTGCCAGCAGCCTCCTCCCCCTAGCGTTCTCCTACAATGAGCAGTTCTTC | CASSLLPLAFSYNEQFF
TRBJ1-5 | TRBV9 | - | - | TGTGCCAGCAGCAGGGCCCGCGGGATCAATCAGCCCCAGCATTTT | CASSRARGINQPQHF
TRBJ2-5 | TRBV7-2 | - | - | TGTGCCAGCAGCTCGGGCAGGACTCAAGAGACCCAGTACTTC | CASSSGRTQETQYF
TRBJ1-1 | TRBV7-9 | - | - | TGTGCCAGCAGCTTAGGTGAACAGGGTCCGGTAGCTTTCTTT | CASSLGEQGPVAFF
TRBJ1-1 | TRBV5-1 | - | - | TGCGCCAGCAGCTTGGTACCGGTAAGGTCGGGAGGGACTGAAGCTTTCTTT | CASSLVPVRSGGTEAFF
TRBJ1-1 | TRBV9 | - | - | TGTGCCAGCAGCGTAGCATTGAACACTGAAGCTTTCTTT | CASSVALNTEAFF
TRBJ2-7 | TRBV20-1 | - | - | TGCAGTGCTAGGATATCGAGGGAGCAGTACTTC | CSARISREQYF
TRBJ2-5 | TRBV7-6 | TRBD2 | - | TGTGCCAGCAGCTTACTAGCGGGGGAAGAGACCCAGTACTTC | CASSLLAGEETQYF
TRBJ2-7 | TRBV7-2 | - | once | TGTGCCAGCAGGCCGGACGGGGTCTCCTACGAGCAGTACTTC | CASRPDGVSYEQYF
TRBJ1-5 | TRBV2 | - | - | TGTGCCACCTCGGCCACGAGGGTAGATCAGCCCCAGCATTTT | CATSATRVDQPQHF
TRBJ1-1 | TRBV27 | TRBD1 | - | TGTGCCAGCAGTTTAATCGGGACAGGGAAAGCTTTCTTT | CASSLIGTGKAFF
TRBJ2-3 | TRBV6-2/TRBV6-3 | TRBD1 | once | TGTGCCAGCAGTTACTCAGGGTGGACGGGACAGGGGTTCGATACGCAGTATTTT | CASSYSGWTGQGFDTQYF
TRBJ2-3 | TRBV9 | TRBD2 | once | TGTGCCAGCAGCATTACTAGCGGCGCTTTCACAGATACGCAGTATTTT | CASSITSGAFTDTQYF
TRBJ1-1 | TRBV3-1/TRBV3-2 | TRBD1 | - | TGTGCCAGTACCCAGACAGGGAGTACTGAAGCTTTCTTT | CASTQTGSTEAFF
TRBJ2-3 | TRBV5-1 | - | - | TGCGCCAGCCGAGGACTTGGCACAGATACGCAGTATTTT | CASRGLGTDTQYF
TRBJ1-2 | TRBV10-3 | TRBD1 | - | TGTGCCATCAGCGGACAGGGGGTGGATGGCTACACCTTC | CAISGQGVDGYTF
TRBJ2-2 | TRBV28 | - | - | TGTGCCAGCAGTTTTTCGGGAAACACCGGGGAGCTGTTTTTT | CASSFSGNTGELFF
TRBJ2-3 | TRBV7-2 | TRBD1 | - | TGTGCCAGCAGTCTGGACAGGGGGGCGACAGATACGCAGTATTTT | CASSLDRGATDTQYF
TRBJ2-3 | TRBV3-1/TRBV3-2 | TRBD2 | - | TGTGCCAGCAGCCAAGATGGCGGGGGGTGGACAGATACGCAGTATTTT | CASSQDGGGWTDTQYF
TRBJ1-4 | TRBV7-3 | - | - | TGTGTGAGCAAGGGGGAGAGGGCCAAGGACGAAAAACTGTTTTTT | CVSKGERAKDEKLFF
TRBJ1-2 | TRBV5-6 | - | - | TGTGCCAGCAGCTTGGCTGGAGGGGACGGCTACACCTTC | CASSLAGGDGYTF
TRBJ2-5 | TRBV5-1 | TRBD2 | - | TGCGCCAGCACCATGCTAGCGGAAGAGACCCAGTACTTC | CASTMLAEETQYF
TRBJ1-3 | TRBV9 | - | - | TGTGCCAGCAGCAAATCAGGGGTCGGATTTGGAAACACCATATATTTT | CASSKSGVGFGNTIYF
TRBJ1-2 | TRBV11-1 | - | - | TGTGCCAGCAGCCGGGCGGGCTATGGCTACACCTTC | CASSRAGYGYTF
TRBJ2-2 | TRBV18 | TRBD1 | - | TGTGCCAGCTCACCCCAGGGGGCGATGACCGGGGAGCTGTTTTTT | CASSPQGAMTGELFF
TRBJ1-2 | TRBV5-6 | - | - | TGTGCCAGCAGCTTGGCGATGGAGGGGTATGGCTACACCTTC | CASSLAMEGYGYTF
TRBJ1-2 | TRBV6-2/TRBV6-3 | - | - | TGTGCCAGCAGTTACGGCGGGTATAGTGGCTACACCTTC | CASSYGGYSGYTF
TRBJ1-1 | TRBV29-1 | TRBD1 | - | TGCAGCGTTAAAAACAGGGGAGGAACTGAAGCTTTCTTT | CSVKNRGGTEAFF
TRBJ2-1 | TRBV15 | TRBD2 | - | TGTGCCACCAGCAGAGATGGAAGCGGGGACCCTCGAAACGAGCAGTTCTTC | CATSRDGSGDPRNEQFF
TRBJ1-2 | TRBV5-6 | - | - | TGTGCCAGCAGACCCGCCGAGGCATATGGCTACACCTTC | CASRPAEAYGYTF
TRBJ1-2 | TRBV4-3 | TRBD1 | - | TGCGCCAGCAGCCAAGATCCCAGGGGGCGTCAGGGCTACACCTTC | CASSQDPRGRQGYTF
TRBJ2-5 | TRBV5-4 | TRBD2 | - | TGTGCCAGCAGCGACGGACTAGCGGGGATACGTCCAGAGACCCAGTACTTC | CASSDGLAGIRPETQYF
TRBJ2-2 | TRBV28 | TRBD2 | - | TGTGCCAGCAGGGAGCGGGGGGTCACCGGGGAGCTGTTTTTT | CASRERGVTGELFF
TRBJ2-3 | TRBV3-1/TRBV3-2 | TRBD2 | - | TGTGCCAGCAGCGTCCGGGGGGGCACAGATACGCAGTATTTT | CASSVRGGTDTQYF
TRBJ2-7 | TRBV6-6 | - | - | TGTGCCAGCAGATACAGGGAGGGCTCCTACGAGCAGTACTTC | CASRYREGSYEQYF
TRBJ1-5 | TRBV7-2 | TRBD1 | - | TGTGCCAGCAGCGGCGGGACAGGGGGCTTTCAGCCCCAGCATTTT | CASSGGTGGFQPQHF
TRBJ1-1 | TRBV5-1 | - | - | TGCGCCAGCAGCCAGGACAGGAACACTGAAGCTTTCTTT | CASSQDRNTEAFF
TRBJ2-7 | TRBV27 | - | - | TGTGCCAGCAGACCGGGGTCTACCTACGAGCAGTACTTC | CASRPGSTYEQYF
TRBJ2-1 | TRBV18 | TRBD2 | - | TGTGCCAGCTCAGGACGGACTAGGGGAAATGAGCAGTTCTTC | CASSGRTRGNEQFF
TRBJ1-3 | TRBV4-1 | TRBD1 | - | TGCGCCAGCAGCCATGCATGGGACAGGGGACCGCTCGCTGGAAACACCATATATTTT | CASSHAWDRGPLAGNTIYF
TRBJ1-6 | TRBV5-1 | - | - | TGCGCCAGCAGCTCGACAGGACGATACGGGGATTCACCCCTCCACTTT | CASSSTGRYGDSPLHF
TRBJ1-6 | TRBV19 | - | - | TGTGCCAGTAGCTCCTTGGGGGGGCCTTATAATTCACCCCTCCACTTT | CASSSLGGPYNSPLHF
TRBJ1-2 | TRBV18 | TRBD1 | - | TGTGCCAGCTCACCAACAGGACAGGCGGATGGCTACACCTTC | CASSPTGQADGYTF
TRBJ1-1 | TRBV28 | - | - | TGTGCCAGCAGCTCCCGGCCCGGAGGGTCTATCGCTTTCTTT | CASSSRPGGSIAFF
TRBJ2-7 | TRBV19 | - | - | TGTGCCAGTAGTTACTCGGGGTGGGATGAGCAGTACTTC | CASSYSGWDEQYF